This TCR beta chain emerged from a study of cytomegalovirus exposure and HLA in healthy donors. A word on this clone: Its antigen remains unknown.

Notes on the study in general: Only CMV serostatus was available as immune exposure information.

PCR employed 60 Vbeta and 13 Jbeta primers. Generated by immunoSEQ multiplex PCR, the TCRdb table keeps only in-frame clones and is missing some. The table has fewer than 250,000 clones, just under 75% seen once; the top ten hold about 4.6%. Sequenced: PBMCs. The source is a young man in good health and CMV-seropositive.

CDR3 coding DNA: TGTGCCAGCAGCTTAGTTGGAGGGAACAATGAGCAGTTCTTC. Protein product: CASSLVGGNNEQFF. The gene calls are TRBV7-2 and TRBJ2-1, with D possibly matching TRBD2 (6 bases). The CDR3 consists of 14 residues. Trimming removed 1 base from V and 5 bases from J, with 9 bases in between. Germline V gives CDR1 SGHTA, CDR2 FQGNSA. The full variable domain, in which reference TRBV7-2 and TRBJ2-1 provide the parts outside the CDR3, is GAGVSQSPSNKVTEKGKDVELRCDPISGHTALYWYRQSLGQGLEFLIYFQGNSAPDKSGLPSDRFSAERTGGSVSTLTIQRTQQEDSAVYLCASSLVGGNNEQFFGPGTRLTVL.